This is a list of T cell receptor beta chains from one sample in a study of beta chain features in type 1 diabetes. The data were produced by immunoSEQ multiplex PCR, yet TCRdb's version contains in-frame clones alone and is incomplete. The sample records under 200,000 clones, about 9% being singletons. Sequencing used central memory CD4+ T cells from blood. The receptors come from a woman between 18 and 30 years old with type 1 diabetes. Each CDR3 is given with its conserved first and last residue. Each record gives: clone size, D gene, J gene, V gene, CDR3 DNA, CDR3 protein. D genes are given only for firm matches. For some rows the clone size is stated as once, few or many, or as a class when expanded; others skip it.

>NA|TRBD1|TRBJ1-2|TRBV5-6
TGTGCCAGCAGGAATAACAGGGGGGGTCGAGGCTACACCTTC
CASRNNRGGRGYTF
>few|NA|TRBJ1-2|TRBV28
TGTGCCAGCAGTCTCCCGGGACATCCCAACTATGGCTACACCTTC
CASSLPGHPNYGYTF
>few|TRBD1|TRBJ2-7|TRBV6-5
TGTGCCAGCAAAATGACAGGGGGATACGAGCAGTACTTC
CASKMTGGYEQYF
>few|NA|TRBJ1-5|TRBV11-3
TGTGCCAGCAGCTGGGGCACCACACAACAGCCCCAGCATTTT
CASSWGTTQQPQHF
>few|NA|TRBJ1-1|TRBV18
TGTGCCAGCTCACCAGACACGAACACTGAAGCTTTCTTT
CASSPDTNTEAFF
>many|TRBD1|TRBJ1-5|TRBV6-6
TGTGCCAGCAGTAAGCAGACAGGGGGGAATCAGCCCCAGCATTTT
CASSKQTGGNQPQHF
>NA|TRBD2|TRBJ2-7|TRBV5-1
TGCGCCAGCAGCTCCTCTAGCGGGAGGGACGGCGAGCAGTACTTC
CASSSSSGRDGEQYF
>few|NA|TRBJ2-7|TRBV6-1
TGTGCCAGCAGGCTCGAGCCATACGAGCAGTACTTC
CASRLEPYEQYF
>few|NA|TRBJ1-5|TRBV1
TGCACCAGCAGCCACAGGTGGGGCTACGGTGATTTT
CTSSHRWGYGDF
>NA|NA|TRBJ2-7|TRBV28
TGTGCCAGCACCACAGGGTATTACGAGCAGTACTTC
CASTTGYYEQYF
>few|NA|TRBJ1-5|TRBV11-2
TGTGCCAGCAGCTTAGATCGGGGTCAGCCCCAGCATTTT
CASSLDRGQPQHF
>NA|TRBD1|TRBJ2-1|TRBV9
TGTGCCAGCAGCGTAGCACCCACAGGGGCCAACAATGAGCAGTTCTTC
CASSVAPTGANNEQFF
>NA|NA|TRBJ2-7|TRBV28
TGTGCCAGCAGCCCGCGGGCCTACGAGCAGTACTTC
CASSPRAYEQYF
>NA|NA|TRBJ1-2|TRBV19
TGTGCCAGTAGTATCACGGAGAGCTATGGCTACACCTTC
CASSITESYGYTF
>few|NA|TRBJ1-2|TRBV28
TGTGCCAGCAAGGGGCCCCCTAACTATGGCTACACCTTC
CASKGPPNYGYTF
>NA|TRBD2|TRBJ2-7|TRBV4-1
TGCGCCAGCAGCCAAGGATATGCCCCGGGACTAGCCCTCTCCTACGAGCAGTACTTC
CASSQGYAPGLALSYEQYF
>few|NA|TRBJ2-2|TRBV7-2
TGTGCCAGCAGCTTAAACCAGGGTCTGGCCGGGGAGCTGTTTTTT
CASSLNQGLAGELFF
>few|TRBD2|TRBJ2-7|TRBV9
TGTGCCAGCAGCGAGGGGACTAGCGGGTTCTACGAGCAGTACTTC
CASSEGTSGFYEQYF
>few|NA|TRBJ2-5|TRBV10-3
TGTGCCATCAACTCGAGGGAAGGCGGGATGGGGACCCAGTACTTC
CAINSREGGMGTQYF
>NA|NA|TRBJ1-3|TRBV18
TGTGCCAGCTCACCCCCCGATGGGGGCTCCTCTGGAAACACCATATATTTT
CASSPPDGGSSGNTIYF
>NA|TRBD1|TRBJ2-7|TRBV27
TGTGCCAGCAGTGGCACAGGGGTCTCCTACGAGCAGTACTTC
CASSGTGVSYEQYF
>NA|NA|TRBJ2-1|TRBV7-9
TGTGCCAGCAGCTTAGAAGGGGTGGGCTACAATGAGCAGTTCTTC
CASSLEGVGYNEQFF
>few|NA|TRBJ1-3|TRBV28
TGTGCCAGCAGTTTAACGACAAACTCTGGAAACACCATATATTTT
CASSLTTNSGNTIYF
>once|TRBD1|TRBJ1-2|TRBV5-1
TGCGCCAGCAGCACCCAGGCGGGACAGGGAGAGGGCTACACCTTC
CASSTQAGQGEGYTF
>NA|TRBD1|TRBJ1-2|TRBV7-2
TGTGCCAGCAGCTTAGTACGGCCCCAGGGGGCGCTCGGAGGCTACACCTTC
CASSLVRPQGALGGYTF
>few|TRBD2|TRBJ2-1|TRBV19
TGTGCCAGTAGTGAAAGCGGGAGGTTCAATGAGCAGTTCTTC
CASSESGRFNEQFF
>few|TRBD2|TRBJ2-3|TRBV7-2
TGTGCCAGCAGCTTAGGGACTAGCATGGATACGCAGTATTTT
CASSLGTSMDTQYF
>NA|NA|TRBJ2-6|TRBV5-1
TGCGCCAGCAGCCGAGGGACTGTTACTTCTGGGGCCAACGTCCTGACTTTC
CASSRGTVTSGANVLTF
>few|NA|TRBJ1-1|TRBV5-6
TGTGCCAGCAGCTTTGAGCGGAACACTGAAGCTTTCTTT
CASSFERNTEAFF
>few|NA|TRBJ1-5|TRBV7-9
TGTGCCAGCAGCTTAGCAGCTAGCAATCAGCCCCAGCATTTT
CASSLAASNQPQHF
>few|TRBD1|TRBJ2-7|TRBV2
TGTGCCAGCAGTCGACAGGGGGCGGAATACGAGCAGTACTTC
CASSRQGAEYEQYF
>few|NA|TRBJ2-3|TRBV2
TGTGCCAGCAGTCCCCGGGGGAGAGGGGAGGATACGCAGTATTTT
CASSPRGRGEDTQYF
>few|NA|TRBJ1-1|TRBV18
TGTGCCAGCTCACCCATCCCAGGGGTGGCAAGGCCTGAAGCTTTCTTT
CASSPIPGVARPEAFF
>NA|NA|TRBJ2-3|TRBV20-1
TGCAGTGCTTCCCAGGATACGCAGTATTTT
CSASQDTQYF
>many|NA|TRBJ1-2|TRBV29-1
TGCAGCGTTGATTCGACAGGCGGTAACTATGGCTACACCTTC
CSVDSTGGNYGYTF
>few|TRBD1|TRBJ1-4|TRBV5-6
TGTGCCAGCAGCCAAACCCGGCAGGGGGCAGGAGGTGAAAAACTGTTTTTT
CASSQTRQGAGGEKLFF
>NA|NA|TRBJ2-1|TRBV7-8
TGTGCCAGCACCACGGGACCCCAGGGGAATGAGCAGTTCTTC
CASTTGPQGNEQFF
>few|NA|TRBJ1-1|TRBV5-1
TGCGCCAGCAGCTTCTTCAAGGAGGCTGAAGCTTTCTTT
CASSFFKEAEAFF
>few|NA|TRBJ1-2|TRBV5-1
TGCGCCAGCAGCTTAAACGCCAGGGGTGGCTATGGCTACACCTTC
CASSLNARGGYGYTF
>NA|NA|TRBJ1-2|TRBV29-1
TGCAGCGTGACAGGACACTATGGCTACACCTTC
CSVTGHYGYTF
>NA|TRBD2|TRBJ2-1|TRBV4-2
TGTGCCAGCAGCCAAGACCCTGGACTAGACTACAATGAGCAGTTCTTC
CASSQDPGLDYNEQFF
>NA|TRBD2|TRBJ2-7|TRBV28
TGTGCCAGCCACACACTAGCGGGCCGTTACGAGCAGTACTTC
CASHTLAGRYEQYF